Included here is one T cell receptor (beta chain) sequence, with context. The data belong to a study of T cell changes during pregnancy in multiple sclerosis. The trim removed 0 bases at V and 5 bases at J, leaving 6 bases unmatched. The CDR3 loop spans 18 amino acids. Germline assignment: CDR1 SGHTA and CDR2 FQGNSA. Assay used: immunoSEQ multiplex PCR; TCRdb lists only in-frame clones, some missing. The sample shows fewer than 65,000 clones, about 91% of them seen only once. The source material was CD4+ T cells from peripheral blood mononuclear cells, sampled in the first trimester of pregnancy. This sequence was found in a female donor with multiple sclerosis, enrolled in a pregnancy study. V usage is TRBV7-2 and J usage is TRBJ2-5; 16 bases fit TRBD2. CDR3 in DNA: TGTGCCAGCAGCTTAGCGGGACTAGCGGGGGGGGGCCAGGAGACCCAGTACTTC. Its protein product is CASSLAGLAGGGQETQYF. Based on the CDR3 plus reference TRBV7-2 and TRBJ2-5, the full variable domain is GAGVSQSPSNKVTEKGKDVELRCDPISGHTALYWYRQSLGQGLEFLIYFQGNSAPDKSGLPSDRFSAERTGGSVSTLTIQRTQQEDSAVYLCASSLAGLAGGGQETQYFGPGTRLLVL.